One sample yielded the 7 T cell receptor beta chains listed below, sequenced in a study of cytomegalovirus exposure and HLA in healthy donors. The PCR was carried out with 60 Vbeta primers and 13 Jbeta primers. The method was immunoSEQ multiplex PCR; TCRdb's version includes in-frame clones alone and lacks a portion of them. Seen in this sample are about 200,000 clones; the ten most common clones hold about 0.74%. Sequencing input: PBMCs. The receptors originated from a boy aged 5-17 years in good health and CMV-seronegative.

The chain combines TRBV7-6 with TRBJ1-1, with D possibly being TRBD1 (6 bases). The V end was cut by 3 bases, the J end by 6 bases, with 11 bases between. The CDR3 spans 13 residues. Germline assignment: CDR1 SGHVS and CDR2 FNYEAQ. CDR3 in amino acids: CASSFNRAPEAFF. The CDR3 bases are TGTGCCAGCAGCTTTAACAGGGCCCCTGAAGCTTTCTTT.

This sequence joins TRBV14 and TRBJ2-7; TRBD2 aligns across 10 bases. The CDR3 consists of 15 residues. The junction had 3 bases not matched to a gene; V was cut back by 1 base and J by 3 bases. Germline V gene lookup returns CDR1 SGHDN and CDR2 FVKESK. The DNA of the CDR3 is TGTGCCAGCAGCCAAGGGGCTAGCGGGGGCTACGAGCAGTACTTC. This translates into CASSQGASGGYEQYF.

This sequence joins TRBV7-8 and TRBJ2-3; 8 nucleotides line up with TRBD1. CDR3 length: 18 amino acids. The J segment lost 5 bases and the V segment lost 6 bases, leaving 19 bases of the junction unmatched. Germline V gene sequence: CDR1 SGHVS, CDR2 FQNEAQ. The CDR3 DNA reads TGTGCCAGCAGGGTACACCTACAGGGGGTTGTCAGGGAAGATACGCAGTATTTT. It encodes CASRVHLQGVVREDTQYF.

The DNA for the CDR3 is TGTGCCAGGGGACAGCGGGGGACTGAAGCTTTCTTT. This codes for CARGQRGTEAFF. This chain links TRBV2 with TRBJ1-1; TRBD1 aligns across 7 bases. The ends lost 9 bases at V and 5 bases at J; junction bases unmatched: 6. The CDR3 is 12 amino acids. Germline CDR1 is SNHLY and CDR2 is FYNNEI.

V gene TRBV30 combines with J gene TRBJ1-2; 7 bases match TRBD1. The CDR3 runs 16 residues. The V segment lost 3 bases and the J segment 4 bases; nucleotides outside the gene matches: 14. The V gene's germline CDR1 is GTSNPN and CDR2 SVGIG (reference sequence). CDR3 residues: CAWSQAGQAVGYGYTF. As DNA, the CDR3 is TGTGCCTGGAGCCAGGCCGGACAGGCCGTCGGCTATGGCTACACCTTC. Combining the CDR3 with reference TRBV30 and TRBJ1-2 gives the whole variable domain SQTIHQWPATLVQPVGSPLSLECTVEGTSNPNLYWYRQAAGRGLQLLFYSVGIGQISSEVPQNLSASRPQDRQFILSSKKLLLSDSGFYLCAWSQAGQAVGYGYTFGSGTRLTVV.

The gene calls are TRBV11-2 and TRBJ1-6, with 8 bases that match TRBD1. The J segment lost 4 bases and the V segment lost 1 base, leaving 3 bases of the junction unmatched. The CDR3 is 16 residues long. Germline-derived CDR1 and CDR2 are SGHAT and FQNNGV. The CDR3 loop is CASSLAGTGYNSPLHF. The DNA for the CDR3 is TGTGCCAGCAGCTTAGCCGGGACAGGATATAATTCACCCCTCCACTTT.

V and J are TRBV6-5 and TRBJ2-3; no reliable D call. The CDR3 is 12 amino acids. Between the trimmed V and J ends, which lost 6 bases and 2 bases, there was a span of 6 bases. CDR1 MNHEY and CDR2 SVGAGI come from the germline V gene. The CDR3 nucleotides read TGTGCCAGCAGAGACTCCACAGATACGCAGTATTTT. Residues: CASRDSTDTQYF.